This T cell receptor (beta chain) is drawn from a study of cytomegalovirus exposure and HLA in healthy donors. CDR3 length equals 16 residues. Germline trimming cut 0 bases from V and 1 base from J; bases unmatched to any gene: 1. The germline V gene has CDR1 LNHNV and CDR2 YYDKDF (reference sequence). Donors were nominally healthy when sampled, though unrecorded immune exposures were likely. PCR was performed using 60 Vbeta and 13 Jbeta primers. The assay was immunoSEQ multiplex PCR, and TCRdb's table has in-frame clones only and misses some. The table records roughly 100,000 clones, 75% of them present only once. Regarding this clone: The antigen is unknown.

General study points: Presence/absence analyses treated sequencing depth as roughly uniform across donors. A likely sequencing artifact accounted for one observed cluster of highly shared sequence variants. Being productive about 87% or about 30% of the time was typical of most TCR beta V segments in an earlier analysis.

The sequencing sample was made of PBMCs. This chain links TRBV15 with TRBJ2-5; 11 positions agree with TRBD2. This TCR was recovered from a man aged 40-49 years in good health and CMV-seronegative. The CDR3 sequence: CATSRDSGGAQETQYF. CDR3 nucleotides: TGTGCCACCAGCAGAGATAGCGGGGGGGCCCAAGAGACCCAGTACTTC.